Shown below are 10 T cell receptor beta chains from a single sample sequenced in a study of cytomegalovirus exposure and HLA in healthy donors. Researchers ran the PCR with 60 Vbeta and 13 Jbeta primers. Assay: immunoSEQ multiplex PCR; the TCRdb copy retains only in-frame clones and omits some. The sample lists about 94,000 clones, 50% to 80% occurring once. The sequencing sample was made of PBMCs. All receptors derive from a man aged 25-45 years in good health and CMV-seronegative.

The V gene is TRBV10-3, the J gene TRBJ1-1, with 9 positions matching TRBD1. This CDR3 has 13 residues. The germline CDR1 and CDR2 sequences are ENHRY and SYGVKD. The junction had 3 bases not matched to a gene; V was cut back by 4 bases and J by 6 bases. Here the CDR3 reads CAISVRTGAEAFF. CDR3 nucleotide sequence: TGTGCCATCAGTGTGAGGACAGGGGCTGAAGCTTTCTTT.

This chain joins TRBV7-3 and TRBJ2-5, with 10 bases identical to TRBD2. In germline, CDR1 is SGHTA, CDR2 FQGTGA. With 5 bases clipped from V and 7 bases from J, the junction kept 10 bases outside the gene matches. This CDR3 is 15 amino acids long. The CDR3 DNA follows: TGTGCCAGCAGCCCATTAGCGGGAGGCGGGGGGACCCAGTACTTC. Its translation is CASSPLAGGGGTQYF.

This clone was counted between two and nine times. The chain combines TRBV13 with TRBJ2-1; 10 bases align to TRBD2. CDR3 length: 15 residues. Germline loops: CDR1 PRHDT, CDR2 FYEKMQ (reference sequence). Unmatched junction bases numbered 6, after V lost 5 bases and J lost 5 bases. The CDR3 region has the DNA TGTGCCAGCAGCCGCAGCGGGAGGGTAGACAATGAGCAGTTCTTC. Encoded protein: CASSRSGRVDNEQFF.

This clone came up a few times. The chain carries TRBV7-3 and TRBJ1-6; possibly TRBD1 for D (5 bases). The CDR3 length is 15 residues. In germline, CDR1 is SGHTA, CDR2 FQGTGA. Trimming took off 5 bases at V and 10 bases at J, with 18 bases between the two ends. The CDR3 here is CASSPTPGINSPLHF. In DNA form, the CDR3 reads TGTGCCAGCAGCCCGACGCCAGGGATTAACTCACCCCTCCACTTT.

V is TRBV2 and J is TRBJ2-1; the match to TRBD2 covers 11 bases. The CDR3 extends over 14 amino acids. V gave up 6 bases and J gave up 8 bases; unmatched junction bases: 6. Germline CDR1 SNHLY, CDR2 FYNNEI. CDR3 protein: CASRPTSGVDEQFF. DNA of the CDR3: TGTGCCAGCAGACCGACTAGCGGGGTCGATGAGCAGTTCTTC.

This clone was detected a few times. CDR3 residues: CASSLRTGDLTDTQYF. The CDR3 DNA reads as TGTGCCAGCAGCTTGCGCACAGGGGACCTCACAGATACGCAGTATTTT. V and J are TRBV7-3 and TRBJ2-3; 7 bases fit TRBD1. V was clipped by 3 bases and J by 2 bases; unmatched bases: 8. The CDR3 length is 16 residues. Germline CDR1 and CDR2: SGHTA and FQGTGA.

This clone occurred a few times. The chain links TRBV7-2 to TRBJ2-7, with D possibly TRBD2 on 6 matching bases. Trimming pared 0 bases from V and 3 bases from J, leaving 6 bases between. The length of the CDR3 is 13 residues. Per the germline V gene, CDR1 is SGHTA and CDR2 is FQGNSA. The CDR3 coding sequence is TGTGCCAGCAGCTTAGCGCGGGACTACGAGCAGTACTTC. Its translation: CASSLARDYEQYF.

V gene TRBV28 combines with J gene TRBJ2-7; D is unclear. The CDR3 is 13 amino acids. V was cut by 2 bases and J by 4 bases, with 9 bases left in between. From germline, CDR1 is MDHEN and CDR2 SYDVKM. The CDR3 is CASSLPQFYEQYF. The CDR3 nucleotides read TGTGCCAGCAGTTTACCTCAGTTTTACGAGCAGTACTTC.

This rearrangement joins TRBV21-1 to TRBJ1-6; the table calls TRBD1, which could not be checked here. TRBV21-1 is a recognized pseudogene. The CDR3 has 14 amino acids. CDR3 in DNA: TGTGCCAGCAGAGCAGCTGACAGGGTCTTTACCCTCCACTTT. This sequence encodes CASRAADRVFTLHF.

The chain links TRBV2 to TRBJ2-7; 8 bases are a match to TRBD1. Germline CDR1 is SNHLY and CDR2 is FYNNEI. After removal of 6 bases from V and 5 bases from J, the junction contained 6 bases not matched to a gene. The CDR3 is 13 residues long. The CDR3 loop reads CASSMDRAHEQYF. In DNA, the CDR3 is TGTGCCAGCAGCATGGACAGGGCGCACGAGCAGTACTTC. The whole variable domain, filled in from reference TRBV2 and TRBJ2-7, reads EPEVTQTPSHQVTQMGQEVILRCVPISNHLYFYWYRQILGQKVEFLVSFYNNEISEKSEIFDDQFSVERPDGSNFTLKIRSTKLEDSAMYFCASSMDRAHEQYFGPGTRLTVT.